Shown below are 16 T cell receptor beta chains from a single sample sequenced in a study of blood T cell repertoires in COVID-19 (dated by TCRdb to the early 2020s). The method was the immunoSEQ multiplex PCR assay. Entries here come from immuneACCESS through TCRdb and include only in-frame sequences with V and J called. Some clones fail to appear in such tables; in the studies checked, an unresolved V gene covers under half of the shortfall, and the cause of the remainder is unknown. The sample table shows 350,000 or so clones, and roughly 90% are seen once. Around 4% of the sample lies in the top ten. The specimen sequenced was peripheral blood. These receptors originate from a woman in her sixties or seventies with COVID-19, enrolled during active disease.

Here the CDR3 DNA reads TGTGCCAGCAGGGACAGTACAGATACGCAGTATTTT. It yields the protein CASRDSTDTQYF. The chain has TRBV6-5 and TRBJ2-3; D is perhaps TRBD1 (6 bases). CDR1 and CDR2 from the germline V gene are MNHEY and SVGAGI. The CDR3 runs to 12 residues. With 6 bases removed from V and 3 bases from J, the gap between germline ends came to 7 bases.

The genes are TRBV5-1 and TRBJ2-7, with a possible D match to TRBD2 (5 bases). CDR1 SGHRS and CDR2 YFSETQ come from the germline V gene. V was cut by 1 base and J by 3 bases, with 11 bases left in between. The CDR3 totals 14 residues. The CDR3 loop reads CASSLHPSNYEQYF. For the CDR3, the DNA is TGCGCCAGCAGCTTGCACCCTAGCAACTACGAGCAGTACTTC. Full variable domain (outside the CDR3, taken from reference TRBV5-1 and TRBJ2-7): KAGVTQTPRYLIKTRGQQVTLSCSPISGHRSVSWYQQTPGQGLQFLFEYFSETQRNKGNFPGRFSGRQFSNSRSEMNVSTLELGDSALYLCASSLHPSNYEQYFGPGTRLTVT.

This sequence joins TRBV18 and TRBJ1-3, with D possibly matching TRBD1 (5 bases). Germline V gives CDR1 KGHSH, CDR2 LQKENI. The CDR3 has 17 amino acids. Trimming shortened V by 3 bases and J by 8 bases, and 23 bases separated the two germline ends. The CDR3 here is CASSPSYRGLLTDTIYF. The DNA of the CDR3 is TGTGCCAGCTCACCGAGTTATAGGGGCCTGTTGACGGACACCATATATTTT.

The genes are TRBV30 and TRBJ1-1; no clear D. Between the trimmed V and J ends, which lost 2 bases and 5 bases, there was a span of 15 bases. The CDR3 is 14 amino acids. From germline, CDR1 is GTSNPN and CDR2 SVGIG (reference sequence). CDR3 sequence (DNA): TGTGCCTGGAGTAAAGACACCGGAGGAACTGAAGCTTTCTTT. Protein product: CAWSKDTGGTEAFF.

The chain links TRBV7-9 to TRBJ1-3, with a weak D call TRBD1 (6 bases). This CDR3 has 14 residues. Trimming removed 4 bases at V and 3 bases at J, with 10 bases between. The germline gives CDR1 SEHNR, CDR2 FQNEAQ (reference sequence). The CDR3 nucleotides read TGTGCCAGCAGCTACGGACAGCATGGAAACACCATATATTTT. Residues: CASSYGQHGNTIYF.

V usage is TRBV5-1 and J usage is TRBJ1-4; the D is unclear. The CDR3 length is 16 residues. Trimming left V 4 bases short and J 0 bases short, with 13 bases between. Germline V lookup: CDR1 SGHRS, CDR2 YFSETQ. CDR3 loop: CASSLLEGSTNEKLFF. The CDR3, as DNA: TGCGCCAGCAGCCTCTTGGAGGGTTCAACTAATGAAAAACTGTTTTTT.

The chain couples TRBV7-9 to TRBJ1-1; the match to TRBD1 covers 7 bases. CDR3 length: 12 amino acids. V trimming: 5 bases; J trimming: 9 bases; junction bases outside the gene matches: 6. The germline gives CDR1 SEHNR, CDR2 FQNEAQ (reference sequence). CDR3 residues: CASSPPGGQAFF. DNA for the CDR3: TGTGCCAGCAGCCCTCCAGGGGGTCAAGCTTTCTTT. Full variable domain (outside the CDR3, taken from reference TRBV7-9 and TRBJ1-1): DTGVSQNPRHKITKRGQNVTFRCDPISEHNRLYWYRQTLGQGPEFLTYFQNEAQLEKSRLLSDRFSAERPKGSFSTLEIQRTEQGDSAMYLCASSPPGGQAFFGQGTRLTVV.

The chain uses TRBV6-5 and TRBJ2-7; a possible D gene is TRBD1 (6 bases). Trimming stripped 8 bases from V and 6 bases from J, with 23 bases between. There are 15 residues in the CDR3. Germline-derived CDR1 and CDR2 are MNHEY and SVGAGI. The CDR3 DNA reads TGTGCCAGCGCCGTGGGGACACATCATGCGGGCGAGCAGTACTTC. It codes for CASAVGTHHAGEQYF.

The J gene is TRBJ2-3, the V gene TRBV7-3; tentatively, D is TRBD2 (6 bases). CDR3 size: 14 residues. Germline assignment: CDR1 SGHTA and CDR2 FQGTGA. Trimming cost V 1 base and J 1 base, with 6 bases left between them. The CDR3 sequence: CASSLSGGTDTQYF. DNA for the CDR3: TGTGCCAGCAGCTTAAGCGGGGGCACAGATACGCAGTATTTT. The whole variable domain, remainder taken from reference TRBV7-3 and TRBJ2-3, is GAGVSQTPSNKVTEKGKYVELRCDPISGHTALYWYRQSLGQGPEFLIYFQGTGAADDSGLPNDRFFAVRPEGSVSTLKIQRTERGDSAVYLCASSLSGGTDTQYFGPGTRLTVL.

To note about this clone: The sample holds other DNA sequences that translate to the same CDR3. The chain uses TRBV9 and TRBJ1-1; D call uncertain. The germline V and J ends were trimmed by 0 bases and 2 bases, with 5 bases remaining between them. Looked up from germline, CDR1 is SGDLS and CDR2 is YYNGEE. The CDR3 loop spans 13 amino acids. The CDR3 sequence is CASSVAPNTEAFF. The CDR3 nucleotides are TGTGCCAGCAGCGTAGCCCCTAACACTGAAGCTTTCTTT. The full variable domain, its missing parts supplied by reference TRBV9 and TRBJ1-1, is DSGVTQTPKHLITATGQRVTLRCSPRSGDLSVYWYQQSLDQGLQFLIQYYNGEERAKGNILERFSAQQFPDLHSELNLSSLELGDSALYFCASSVAPNTEAFFGQGTRLTVV.

The chain is built from TRBV18 and TRBJ1-1; a weak D match, TRBD1 (6 bases). The ends were cut back, 2 bases at V and 4 bases at J, with 11 bases in the middle. This CDR3 is built from 14 residues. Germline V CDR1 and CDR2: KGHSH, LQKENI. The CDR3 DNA reads TGTGCCAGCTCACCAGGGACATTGCGCACTGAAGCTTTCTTT. This encodes CASSPGTLRTEAFF.

This clone was observed once. The chain combines TRBV7-2 with TRBJ1-5, with D possibly TRBD1 on 5 matching bases. CDR1 SGHTA and CDR2 FQGNSA come from the germline V gene. CDR3 length: 13 residues. V gave up 4 bases and J gave up 5 bases, with 9 bases separating them. CDR3: CASSSQQDQPQHF. As DNA, the CDR3 is TGTGCCAGCAGCTCACAACAGGATCAGCCCCAGCATTTT.

The V gene is TRBV30, the J gene TRBJ2-7; 7 bases are shared with TRBD2. From germline, CDR1 is GTSNPN and CDR2 SVGIG (reference sequence). CDR3 length: 13 residues. Trimming removed 3 bases from V and 0 bases from J; junction bases left unmatched: 2. CDR3 sequence reads: CAWRASGSYEQYF. For the CDR3, the DNA is TGTGCCTGGAGAGCTAGCGGCTCCTACGAGCAGTACTTC.

The chain combines TRBV18 with TRBJ1-1, with 8 bases fitting TRBD1. The CDR3 has 17 residues. CDR1 is KGHSH, CDR2 LQKENI, per germline. The V segment lost 5 bases and the J segment 0 bases; nucleotides outside the gene matches: 11. The CDR3 DNA is TGTGCCAGCTCATTCTTCTCAGGGGGCGGGCTGAACACTGAAGCTTTCTTT. Protein: CASSFFSGGGLNTEAFF.

The V call is TRBV5-1, the J call TRBJ2-3; 9 bases are a match to TRBD2. Germline V lookup: CDR1 SGHRS, CDR2 YFSETQ. The CDR3 loop spans 17 amino acids. V lost 4 bases, J lost 5 bases, and 14 bases stayed unmatched. The CDR3 spells CASSAGGLAGHQDTQYF. CDR3 bases: TGCGCCAGCAGCGCCGGAGGGCTAGCGGGGCATCAAGATACGCAGTATTTT.

The rearrangement links TRBV7-3 to TRBJ2-1; TRBD2 aligns across 7 bases. Germline CDR1 is SGHTA and CDR2 is FQGTGA. Losses at the gene ends were 5 bases for V and 3 bases for J; bases not matched to a gene: 13. The CDR3 has 17 residues. DNA of the CDR3: TGTGCCAGCAGCAGCCAAGCGGGGTTGGGTCTCTACAATGAGCAGTTCTTC. Encoded protein: CASSSQAGLGLYNEQFF.